This passage covers 25 T cell receptor beta chains from one sample sequenced in a study of control samples from healthy donors and cancer patients (TCRdb year 2020). Receptors were amplified or captured by the immunoSEQ multiplex PCR assay. Drawn from immuneACCESS, this table holds only the in-frame rearrangements with V and J called that TCRdb kept. Clones are partly lost; checked studies trace under half to an unresolved V gene and leave the rest unexplained. In this sample the table shows fewer than 200,000 clones, around 94% of which occur a single time. The ten largest clones take up 11% to 15% of the sample. The sample taken for sequencing was PBMCs. The receptors derive from a man in his sixties with colorectal cancer.

This chain connects TRBV9 to TRBJ2-5, with TRBD2 matching 12 bases. There are 17 residues in the CDR3. CDR1 and CDR2 from the germline V gene are SGDLS and YYNGEE. Trimming took 0 bases from V and 4 from J; bases not matched to a gene: 7. The CDR3 sequence is CASSVGASGGAAETQYF. CDR3 bases: TGTGCCAGCAGCGTAGGGGCTAGCGGGGGGGCGGCAGAGACCCAGTACTTC.

The gene calls are TRBV7-9 and TRBJ2-5; 15 bases map to TRBD2. CDR1 and CDR2 from the germline V gene are SEHNR and FQNEAQ (reference sequence). The J segment lost 5 bases and the V segment lost 1 base, leaving 5 bases of the junction unmatched. The CDR3 runs 17 residues. The CDR3 region is CASSLGTSGGARETQYF. DNA of the CDR3: TGTGCCAGCAGCTTAGGGACTAGCGGGGGGGCCCGGGAGACCCAGTACTTC.

The rearrangement uses TRBV7-9 and TRBJ1-2; D possibly corresponds to TRBD1 (5 bases). In germline, CDR1 is SEHNR, CDR2 FQNEAQ (reference sequence). The CDR3 contains 13 residues. The V end was cut by 4 bases, the J end by 4 bases, with 10 bases between. The CDR3 region has the DNA TGTGCCAGCAGCTCGCGGGACGCCTATGGCTACACCTTC. Translation gives CASSSRDAYGYTF.

This rearrangement joins TRBV5-4 to TRBJ2-3; 7 bases match TRBD1. CDR3 length: 15 amino acids. Germline-derived CDR1 and CDR2 are SGHNT and YYREEE (reference sequence). J lost 2 bases, V lost 5 bases, and 8 bases had no gene match. CDR3 sequence reads: CASSSVTGDTDTQYF. Here the CDR3 DNA reads TGTGCCAGCAGTTCGGTCACAGGGGACACAGATACGCAGTATTTT.

This chain links TRBV2 with TRBJ1-2; D is uncertain. Between the trimmed V and J ends, which lost 6 bases and 8 bases, there was a span of 16 bases. The CDR3 consists of 13 residues. Germline CDR1 reads SNHLY; CDR2 reads FYNNEI. CDR3 in amino acids: CASRGSAPWGYTF. The CDR3 DNA sequence: TGTGCCAGCAGGGGTTCCGCTCCCTGGGGCTACACCTTC.

V usage is TRBV4-2 and J usage is TRBJ2-7, with D tentatively TRBD2 (6 bases). The germline gives CDR1 LGHNA, CDR2 YNFKEQ. Trimming took off 1 base at V and 6 bases at J, with 16 bases between the two ends. This CDR3 contains 15 residues. This CDR3 is CASSQGGVGSAEQYF. CDR3 coding DNA: TGTGCCAGCAGCCAAGGGGGGGTAGGGAGTGCCGAGCAGTACTTC.

The CDR3 loop is CASSSAGRGGNQPQHF. The CDR3 region has the DNA TGTGCCAGCAGCTCTGCTGGACGCGGTGGGAATCAGCCCCAGCATTTT. V usage is TRBV11-2 and J usage is TRBJ1-5, with no clear D. Germline values: CDR1 SGHAT, CDR2 FQNNGV. The CDR3 loop spans 16 amino acids. Deletions cut 4 bases from V and 4 bases from J, with 17 bases between. The whole variable domain, remainder taken from reference TRBV11-2 and TRBJ1-5, is EAGVAQSPRYKIIEKRQSVAFWCNPISGHATLYWYQQILGQGPKLLIQFQNNGVVDDSQLPKDRFSAERLKGVDSTLKIQPAKLEDSAVYLCASSSAGRGGNQPQHFGDGTRLSIL.

This chain uses TRBV12-3 or TRBV12-4 with TRBJ1-6; D not resolved. V lost 4 bases and J lost 9, with 4 bases in between. The CDR3 has 11 amino acids. The CDR3 is CASSSGSPLHF. Here the CDR3 DNA reads TGTGCCAGCAGTTCGGGTTCACCCCTCCACTTT.

The rearrangement uses TRBV12-3 or TRBV12-4 and TRBJ1-3; D ambiguous. The V end lost 6 bases, the J end lost 4 bases, and 7 bases lay between the germline ends. The CDR3 covers 12 residues. CDR3 nucleotide sequence: TGTGCCAGCAGCCCGGTCGGAAACACCATATATTTT. Translating gives CASSPVGNTIYF.

The V and J genes are TRBV7-9 and TRBJ2-5; D possibly corresponds to TRBD1 (5 bases). The germline V and J ends were trimmed by 5 bases and 2 bases, with 15 bases remaining between them. The germline gives CDR1 SEHNR, CDR2 FQNEAQ (reference sequence). This CDR3 region has 15 residues. CDR3: CASSHDWGNQETQYF. The DNA for the CDR3 is TGTGCCAGCAGCCACGATTGGGGCAATCAAGAGACCCAGTACTTC.

The V gene is TRBV28, the J gene TRBJ2-1; possible D gene TRBD2, 6 bases. The ends were cut back, 4 bases at V and 5 bases at J, with 12 bases in the middle. From germline, CDR1 is MDHEN and CDR2 SYDVKM. The length of the CDR3 is 14 residues. CDR3 residues: CASSSRDSNNEQFF. CDR3 in DNA: TGTGCCAGCAGTTCCCGGGACTCGAACAATGAGCAGTTCTTC.

This rearrangement joins TRBV7-8 to TRBJ2-2; TRBD1 matches 9 bases. There are 15 residues in the CDR3. The ends lost 5 bases at V and 5 bases at J; junction bases unmatched: 6. In germline, CDR1 is SGHVS, CDR2 FQNEAQ. This chain's CDR3 is CASSPPTGGTGELFF. CDR3 DNA sequence: TGTGCCAGCAGCCCCCCGACAGGGGGTACCGGGGAGCTGTTTTTT. The full variable domain, rest sourced from reference TRBV7-8 and TRBJ2-2, is GAGVSQSPRYKVAKRGQDVALRCDPISGHVSLFWYQQALGQGPEFLTYFQNEAQLDKSGLPSDRFFAERPEGSVSTLKIQRTQQEDSAVYLCASSPPTGGTGELFFGEGSRLTVL.

V is TRBV5-1 and J is TRBJ2-7, with a possible D match to TRBD1 (5 bases). Trimming cost V 4 bases and J 1 base, with 9 bases left between them. CDR1 and CDR2 from the germline V gene are SGHRS and YFSETQ. CDR3 length: 13 amino acids. Written as DNA, the CDR3 is TGCGCCAGCAGCGTCGGACATTCCTACGAGCAGTACTTC. The encoded protein is CASSVGHSYEQYF.

The rearrangement uses TRBV19 and TRBJ2-1; 9 bases are a match to TRBD2. Germline CDR1 reads LNHDA; CDR2 reads SQIVND (reference sequence). V lost 6 bases to trimming and J lost 0 bases; unmatched junction nucleotides: 3. The CDR3 has 15 residues. The DNA of the CDR3 is TGTGCCAGTAGGGGCGGGGGGGCCTCCTACAATGAGCAGTTCTTC. As protein: CASRGGGASYNEQFF.

The V and J genes are TRBV5-1 and TRBJ2-3; no clear D. The germline V gene encodes CDR1 SGHRS and CDR2 YFSETQ. The V and J ends lost 2 bases and 2 bases respectively, with 9 bases between them. The CDR3 spans 14 residues. The DNA of the CDR3 is TGCGCCAGCAGCTTTATGGCCCACACAGATACGCAGTATTTT. This sequence encodes CASSFMAHTDTQYF.

The CDR3 nucleotides are TGCGCCAGCAGCCAAGAAAGGGGGGCTAACTATGGCTACACCTTC. Protein sequence: CASSQERGANYGYTF. The chain joins TRBV4-3 to TRBJ1-2; a possible D gene is TRBD1 (6 bases). Germline loops: CDR1 LGHNA, CDR2 YSLEER. This CDR3 is 15 amino acids long. V dropped 0 bases and J dropped 0 bases, with 8 bases sitting between them.

The genes are TRBV20-1 and TRBJ2-5; D may be TRBD1 or TRBD2 (6 bases each). This CDR3 has 13 amino acids. Per germline, CDR1 DFQATT and CDR2 SNEGSKA (reference sequence). Trimming took off 3 bases at V and 5 bases at J, with 13 bases between the two ends. The CDR3 spells CSASYGGMETQYF. CDR3 sequence (DNA): TGCAGTGCTAGTTACGGGGGCATGGAGACCCAGTACTTC.

This rearrangement joins TRBV6-5 to TRBJ1-1; D is ambiguous. From germline, CDR1 is MNHEY and CDR2 SVGAGI. CDR3 length: 16 residues. Between the trimmed V and J ends, which lost 0 bases and 0 bases, there was a span of 11 bases. This chain's CDR3 is CASSYSRRQMNTEAFF. DNA of the CDR3: TGTGCCAGCAGTTACTCGAGGAGGCAGATGAACACTGAAGCTTTCTTT.

V is TRBV7-2 and J is TRBJ1-4; 7 bases map to TRBD1. Trimming at V came to 6 bases and at J to 3 bases, leaving 4 bases not matched to a gene. This CDR3 is built from 14 residues. CDR1 SGHTA and CDR2 FQGNSA come from the germline V gene. The CDR3 loop is CASRYQGANEKLFF. The CDR3, as DNA: TGTGCCAGCAGATATCAGGGGGCTAATGAAAAACTGTTTTTT.

This chain uses TRBV30 with TRBJ1-5; no clear D. V dropped 0 bases and J dropped 7 bases, with 13 bases sitting between them. Germline CDR1 and CDR2: GTSNPN and SVGIG (reference sequence). The CDR3 covers 14 residues. The CDR3 DNA follows: TGTGCCTGGAGTGTACTACAGAGCAGCCAGCCCCAGCATTTT. Translation gives CAWSVLQSSQPQHF. The full variable domain, its missing parts supplied by reference TRBV30 and TRBJ1-5, is SQTIHQWPATLVQPVGSPLSLECTVEGTSNPNLYWYRQAAGRGLQLLFYSVGIGQISSEVPQNLSASRPQDRQFILSSKKLLLSDSGFYLCAWSVLQSSQPQHFGDGTRLSIL.

This clone was observed once. The chain joins TRBV10-3 to TRBJ1-6; D perhaps matches TRBD1 (5 bases). The CDR3 is 14 residues long. V was clipped by 10 bases and J by 6 bases, with 16 bases between them. The germline V gene has CDR1 ENHRY and CDR2 SYGVKD. CDR3 loop: CATGSGTGNSPLHF. CDR3 nucleotides: TGTGCCACCGGGTCCGGGACGGGTAATTCACCCCTCCACTTT.

The chain employs TRBV19 and TRBJ2-1; tentatively, D is TRBD2 (6 bases). Germline V gene data show CDR1 as LNHDA and CDR2 as SQIVND (reference sequence). The V end lost 3 bases, the J end lost 5 bases, and 8 bases lay between the germline ends. The CDR3 is 13 residues long. The CDR3 region is CASSMTGDNEQFF. As DNA, the CDR3 is TGTGCCAGTAGTATGACGGGGGACAATGAGCAGTTCTTC.

This sequence joins TRBV7-9 and TRBJ2-4; D is perhaps TRBD1 (5 bases). This CDR3 is built from 13 residues. Deletions cut 5 bases from V and 13 bases from J, with 18 bases between. CDR1 SEHNR and CDR2 FQNEAQ come from the germline V gene (reference sequence). The CDR3 loop reads CASSPVGQSPQYF. The CDR3 DNA reads TGTGCCAGCAGCCCGGTGGGGCAGTCCCCACAGTACTTC.

The count of this clone is one. The chain employs TRBV30 and TRBJ1-5; 12 bases match TRBD1. The CDR3 contains 16 residues. The V gene end was trimmed by 2 bases and the J gene end by 7 bases; junction bases not matched to a gene: 9. CDR1 and CDR2 (germline): GTSNPN, SVGIG (reference sequence). CDR3: CAWSILPGQGAQPQHF. The CDR3 region has the DNA TGTGCCTGGAGTATCCTACCGGGACAGGGGGCACAGCCCCAGCATTTT.

The chain recombines TRBV5-8 with TRBJ1-5, with D unclear. CDR3 length: 15 amino acids. Between the trimmed V and J ends, which lost 4 bases and 6 bases, there was a span of 17 bases. Germline V gene lookup returns CDR1 SGHTS and CDR2 YDEGEE. CDR3 in amino acids: CASSRGRGVRQPQHF. The CDR3 DNA is TGTGCCAGCAGCCGCGGTCGTGGAGTTCGTCAGCCCCAGCATTTT. The full variable domain, rest sourced from reference TRBV5-8 and TRBJ1-5, is EAGVTQSPTHLIKTRGQQATLRCSPISGHTSVYWYQQALGLGLQFLLWYDEGEERNRGNFPPRFSGRQFPNYSSELNVNALELEDSALYLCASSRGRGVRQPQHFGDGTRLSIL.